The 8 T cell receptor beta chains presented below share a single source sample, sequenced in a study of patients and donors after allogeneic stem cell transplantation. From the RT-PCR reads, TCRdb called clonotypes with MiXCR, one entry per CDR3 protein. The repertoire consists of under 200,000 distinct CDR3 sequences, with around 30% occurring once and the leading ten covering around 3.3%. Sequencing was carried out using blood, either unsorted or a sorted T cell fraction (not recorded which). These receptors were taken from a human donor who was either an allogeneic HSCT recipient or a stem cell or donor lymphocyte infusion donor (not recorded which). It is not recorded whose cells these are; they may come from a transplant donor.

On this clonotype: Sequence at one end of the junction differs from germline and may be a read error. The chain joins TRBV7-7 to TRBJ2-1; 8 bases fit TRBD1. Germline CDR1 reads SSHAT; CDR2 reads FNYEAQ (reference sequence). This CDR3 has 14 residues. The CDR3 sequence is CASSLNRGVNEQFF. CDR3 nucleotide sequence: TGTGCTAGCAGCTTAAACAGGGGGGTCAATGAGCAGTTCTTC.

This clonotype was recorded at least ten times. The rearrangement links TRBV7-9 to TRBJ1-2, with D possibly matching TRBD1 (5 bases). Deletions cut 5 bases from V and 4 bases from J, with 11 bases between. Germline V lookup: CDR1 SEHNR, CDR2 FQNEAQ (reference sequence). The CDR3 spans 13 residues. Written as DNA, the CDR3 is TGTGCCAGCAGCGGGATTGGGACCTATGGCTACACCTTC. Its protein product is CASSGIGTYGYTF. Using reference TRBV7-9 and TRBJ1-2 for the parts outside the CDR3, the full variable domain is DTGVSQNPRHKITKRGQNVTFRCDPISEHNRLYWYRQTLGQGPEFLTYFQNEAQLEKSRLLSDRFSAERPKGSFSTLEIQRTEQGDSAMYLCASSGIGTYGYTFGSGTRLTVV.

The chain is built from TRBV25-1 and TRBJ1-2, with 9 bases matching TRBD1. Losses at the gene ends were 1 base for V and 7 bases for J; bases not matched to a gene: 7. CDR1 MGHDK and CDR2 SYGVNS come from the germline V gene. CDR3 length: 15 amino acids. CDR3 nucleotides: TGTGCCAGCAGTGAATGGGACAGGGAGTATTTTGGCTACACCTTC. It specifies CASSEWDREYFGYTF.

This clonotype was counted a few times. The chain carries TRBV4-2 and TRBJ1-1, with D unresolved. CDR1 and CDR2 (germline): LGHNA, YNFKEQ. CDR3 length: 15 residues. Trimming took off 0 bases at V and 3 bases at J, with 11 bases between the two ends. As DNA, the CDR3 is TGTGCCAGCAGCCAAGACCGGGGTAAGGACACTGAAGCTTTCTTT. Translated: CASSQDRGKDTEAFF.

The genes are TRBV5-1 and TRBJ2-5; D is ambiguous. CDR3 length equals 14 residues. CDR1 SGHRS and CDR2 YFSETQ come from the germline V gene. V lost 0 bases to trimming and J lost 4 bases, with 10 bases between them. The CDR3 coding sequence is TGCGCCAGCAGCTTGGCCCGTCGGGCAGAGACCCAGTACTTC. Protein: CASSLARRAETQYF.

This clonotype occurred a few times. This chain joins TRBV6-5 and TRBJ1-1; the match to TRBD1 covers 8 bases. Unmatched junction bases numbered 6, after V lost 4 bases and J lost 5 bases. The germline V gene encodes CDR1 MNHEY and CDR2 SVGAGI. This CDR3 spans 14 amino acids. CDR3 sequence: CASSSQGAVTEAFF. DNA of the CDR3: TGTGCCAGCAGTTCTCAGGGGGCGGTGACTGAAGCTTTCTTT.

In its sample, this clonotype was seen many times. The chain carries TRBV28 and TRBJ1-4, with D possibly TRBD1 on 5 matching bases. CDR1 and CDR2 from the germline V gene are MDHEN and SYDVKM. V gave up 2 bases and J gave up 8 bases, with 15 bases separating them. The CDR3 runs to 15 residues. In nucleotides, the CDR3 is TGTGCCAGCAGTTTACGGCAGGGTTCGAGGGAAAAACTGTTTTTT. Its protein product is CASSLRQGSREKLFF.

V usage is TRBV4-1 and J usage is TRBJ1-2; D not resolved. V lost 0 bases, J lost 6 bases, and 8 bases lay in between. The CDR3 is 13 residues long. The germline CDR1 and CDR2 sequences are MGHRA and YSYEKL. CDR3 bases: TGCGCCAGCAGCCAAGAACCGGGAGATGGCTACACCTTC. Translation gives CASSQEPGDGYTF.